The 25 T cell receptor beta chains presented below share a single source sample, sequenced in a study of breast tumors, draining lymph nodes, adjacent tissues. TCRdb passed the multiplex PCR reads through MiXCR, listing each CDR3 protein once. The top ten hold approximately 13% of the sample, which has some 25,000 distinct CDR3 sequences, about 25% seen once. Sample: breast tumor tissue. These receptors all come from a female donor with breast cancer. Some clones in this sample may be carry-over from other donors' samples.

At least ten counts were recorded for this clonotype. The chain couples TRBV19 to TRBJ2-1; D may be TRBD1 or TRBD2 (5 bases each). Germline-derived CDR1 and CDR2 are LNHDA and SQIVND (reference sequence). The CDR3 is made up of 15 amino acids. V dropped 3 bases and J dropped 8 bases, with 17 bases sitting between them. The CDR3 here is CASSIRGVGWHEQFF. CDR3 nucleotide sequence: TGTGCCAGTAGTATCAGAGGGGTCGGATGGCATGAGCAGTTCTTC. Supplemented by reference TRBV19 and TRBJ2-1, the full variable domain reads DGGITQSPKYLFRKEGQNVTLSCEQNLNHDAMYWYRQDPGQGLRLIYYSQIVNDFQKGDIAEGYSVSREKKESFPLTVTSAQKNPTAFYLCASSIRGVGWHEQFFGPGTRLTVL.

This clonotype was detected many times. The chain recombines TRBV5-8 with TRBJ2-1, with D perhaps TRBD2 (6 bases). From germline, CDR1 is SGHTS and CDR2 YDEGEE. CDR3 length equals 16 residues. The V and J ends lost 2 bases and 2 bases respectively, with 14 bases between them. Here the CDR3 DNA reads TGTGCCAGCAGCTTAAAAGGGACTGGCACCTACAATGAGCAGTTCTTC. Its protein product is CASSLKGTGTYNEQFF.

In this sample, this clonotype turned up many times. The chain uses TRBV24-1 and TRBJ2-3; no firm D call. There are 11 residues in the CDR3. Trimming pared 3 bases from V and 4 bases from J, leaving 1 base between. From germline, CDR1 is KGHDR and CDR2 SFDVKD. The CDR3 loop is CATSDPDTQYF. The CDR3 region has the DNA TGTGCCACCAGTGATCCAGATACGCAGTATTTT.

This clonotype occurred many times. The chain uses TRBV15 and TRBJ2-1; 7 positions match TRBD2. Germline CDR1 is LNHNV and CDR2 is YYDKDF (reference sequence). The V segment lost 5 bases and the J segment 2 bases; nucleotides outside the gene matches: 12. CDR3 size: 17 residues. The CDR3 DNA reads as TGTGCCACCAGCGCCAGACGAGCGGGGTTCACCTACAATGAGCAGTTCTTC. Translating it yields CATSARRAGFTYNEQFF.

This clonotype was counted ten times or more. The V gene is TRBV4-2, the J gene TRBJ2-1, with TRBD2 matching over 14 bases. This CDR3 region has 16 residues. V trimming: 4 bases; J trimming: 7 bases; junction bases outside the gene matches: 6. Germline V gene data show CDR1 as LGHNA and CDR2 as YNFKEQ. The CDR3 sequence is CASSRPTSGRENEQFF. CDR3 nucleotides: TGTGCCAGCAGCCGACCGACTAGCGGGAGGGAGAATGAGCAGTTCTTC.

This clonotype showed up many times. The rearrangement joins TRBV20-1 to TRBJ1-5; the D is unclear. The CDR3 sequence is 12 residues long. The germline V and J ends were trimmed by 3 bases and 4 bases, with 7 bases remaining between them. The germline CDR1 and CDR2 sequences are DFQATT and SNEGSKA (reference sequence). The CDR3 sequence is CSASLRNQPQHF. The CDR3 bases are TGCAGTGCTAGTCTTAGGAATCAGCCCCAGCATTTT.

This clonotype was found many times. This rearrangement joins TRBV28 to TRBJ2-5, with D unresolved. Trimming removed 7 bases from V and 7 bases from J, with 10 bases in between. Per germline, CDR1 MDHEN and CDR2 SYDVKM. This CDR3 region has 11 residues. CDR3 nucleotide sequence: TGTGCCAGCACGTTACTTGGGACCCAGTACTTC. Translated, it gives CASTLLGTQYF.

This clonotype was counted a few times. This may be a read error: a much more frequent sequence differs by one nucleotide. Lacking the conserved final phenylalanine or tryptophan, this CDR3 likely reflects a read error. The V gene is TRBV29-1, the J gene TRBJ2-7; 13 positions match TRBD2. Per the germline V gene, CDR1 is SQVTM and CDR2 is ANQGSEA. This CDR3 is 13 amino acids long. The V and J ends lost 6 bases and 4 bases, in that order; junction bases with no gene match: 3. The CDR3 DNA follows: TGCAGCGTGGGACTAGCGGGACCTTACGAGCAGTACTCC. Residues: CSVGLAGPYEQYS.

The chain uses TRBV28 and TRBJ2-7; a possible D gene is TRBD1 (5 bases). The CDR3 covers 14 residues. Looked up from germline, CDR1 is MDHEN and CDR2 is SYDVKM. Trimming cost V 1 base and J 5 bases, with 12 bases left between them. The CDR3 DNA reads as TGTGCCAGCAGTTTATCTACCAGGGATCACGAGCAGTACTTC. This codes for CASSLSTRDHEQYF.

The chain carries TRBV7-2 and TRBJ2-1; TRBD2 matches at 16 bases. The CDR3 extends over 20 amino acids. With V trimmed by 4 bases and J by 2 bases, 11 bases remained unmatched. CDR1 SGHTA and CDR2 FQGNSA come from the germline V gene. In DNA form, the CDR3 reads TGTGCCAGCAGCTCGGACCACGGGACTAGCGGGAGGGCCACCTACAATGAGCAGTTCTTC. Amino acids: CASSSDHGTSGRATYNEQFF.

This clonotype has a count of ten or more. The rearrangement links TRBV12-3 or TRBV12-4 to TRBJ1-6; D not certain. V gave up 8 bases and J gave up 5 bases, with 10 bases separating them. The CDR3 runs 13 residues. In DNA, the CDR3 is TGTGCCAGCTCCCGTGCAAATAATTCACCCCTCCACTTT. Its protein product is CASSRANNSPLHF.

This clonotype was seen at least ten times. The chain joins TRBV5-4 to TRBJ2-5; 7 bases agree with TRBD2. The CDR3 consists of 13 residues. J lost 4 bases, V lost 4 bases, and 4 bases had no gene match. Germline-derived CDR1 and CDR2 are SGHNT and YYREEE (reference sequence). Here the CDR3 reads CASSRDYGETQYF. The CDR3 bases are TGTGCCAGCAGCCGGGACTACGGAGAGACCCAGTACTTC.

Many counts were recorded for this clonotype. This chain joins TRBV20-1 and TRBJ1-5; 8 bases line up with TRBD1. V lost 2 bases and J lost 5; bases outside the gene matches: 5. CDR1 and CDR2 (germline): DFQATT, SNEGSKA (reference sequence). The CDR3 consists of 14 residues. The CDR3 is CSARQGARDQPQHF. In DNA form, the CDR3 reads TGCAGTGCTAGACAGGGGGCGAGGGATCAGCCCCAGCATTTT.

Ten or more counts support this clonotype. The genes are TRBV7-8 and TRBJ2-1, with TRBD2 identical over 11 bases. The CDR3 contains 18 residues. The V and J ends lost 1 base and 2 bases, in that order; junction bases with no gene match: 7. Looked up from germline, CDR1 is SGHVS and CDR2 is FQNEAQ. The CDR3, as DNA: TGTGCCAGCAGCTTAGTTCTAGCGGGAGGATGGGCCTACAATGAGCAGTTCTTC. Protein sequence: CASSLVLAGGWAYNEQFF.

This clonotype was seen ten or more times. The chain uses TRBV3-1 and TRBJ1-5; D not resolved. This CDR3 has 13 residues. CDR1 LGHDT and CDR2 YNNKEL come from the germline V gene (reference sequence). V was cut by 3 bases and J by 5 bases, with 8 bases left in between. The CDR3 reads CASSQGFHQPQHF. The CDR3 DNA reads as TGTGCCAGCAGCCAGGGTTTCCATCAGCCCCAGCATTTT.

This clonotype came up many times. The DNA for the CDR3 is TGTGCCAGCAGCTTGCCGGGTAACAGGGACCATGAGCAGTTCTTC. Encoded protein: CASSLPGNRDHEQFF. V is TRBV5-8 and J is TRBJ2-1; a possible D gene is TRBD1 (6 bases). With 1 base removed from V and 8 bases from J, the gap between germline ends came to 16 bases. CDR3 size: 15 residues. In germline, CDR1 is SGHTS, CDR2 YDEGEE.

A note on this clonotype: This sequence may be a read error, since a much larger clone differs from it by one base. This chain joins TRBV28 and TRBJ2-1, with 7 positions matching TRBD1. Trimming removed 4 bases from V and 6 bases from J; junction bases left unmatched: 9. There are 15 residues in the CDR3. Germline CDR1 is MDHEN and CDR2 is SYDVKM. The CDR3 loop is CASSYGTEKSNEQFF. In DNA form, the CDR3 reads TGTGCCAGCAGTTACGGGACAGAGAAGTCCAATGAGCAGTTCTTC.

This clonotype was seen at least ten times. The V and J genes are TRBV10-3 and TRBJ2-7; D is possibly TRBD2 (6 bases). The V and J ends lost 10 bases and 13 bases respectively, with 20 bases between them. Per germline, CDR1 ENHRY and CDR2 SYGVKD. The CDR3 consists of 11 residues. The CDR3 region is CATLGVADSYF. For the CDR3, the DNA is TGTGCCACCTTGGGGGTAGCGGATTCTTACTTC.

Note on this clonotype: At one of its ends the junction is not consistent with the germline gene, which may arise from a read error. The chain is built from TRBV12-3 or TRBV12-4 and TRBJ2-3; D is possibly TRBD2 (5 bases). The CDR3 length is 13 residues. CDR3 loop: CASSLAPADTQCF. CDR3 in DNA: TGTGCCAGCAGTCTAGCCCCCGCAGATACGCAGTGTTTT.

In this sample, this clonotype turned up many times. This chain links TRBV7-3 with TRBJ2-5; 8 bases are a match to TRBD2. Germline V gene data show CDR1 as SGHTA and CDR2 as FQGTGA. This CDR3 region has 13 residues. With 5 bases clipped from V and 3 bases from J, the junction kept 2 bases outside the gene matches. The DNA of the CDR3 is TGTGCCAGCAGCCCGACTAGCGAAGAGACCCAGTACTTC. Protein product: CASSPTSEETQYF.

There are many counts of this clonotype. This sequence joins TRBV6-5 and TRBJ1-4, with D tentatively TRBD1 (6 bases). Trimming took 0 bases from V and 6 from J, leaving 11 bases between them. CDR3 length: 15 residues. Germline V lookup: CDR1 MNHEY, CDR2 SVGAGI. The CDR3 protein is CASSYSGQGHEKLFF. Written as DNA, the CDR3 is TGTGCCAGCAGTTACTCGGGACAAGGACATGAAAAACTGTTTTTT.

This clonotype was picked up one time. Germline and junction disagree at one end, which may indicate a read error. The chain joins TRBV5-6 to TRBJ2-7, with a tentative D call TRBD1 (5 bases). This CDR3 is 11 amino acids long. CDR1 and CDR2 (germline): SGHDT, YYEEEE. Here the CDR3 reads CASSPQEQQYF. The DNA for the CDR3 is TGCGCCAGCAGCCCACAGGAACAGCAGTACTTC.

The genes are TRBV5-6 and TRBJ1-3, with D unclear. Germline V gene data show CDR1 as SGHDT and CDR2 as YYEEEE. V shed 3 bases and J shed 2 bases, with 15 bases lying between them. The CDR3 runs to 16 residues. The CDR3 DNA follows: TGTGCCAGCAGCTCGTGGCAAACATCAGCTGGAAACACCATATATTTT. Residues: CASSSWQTSAGNTIYF.

The CDR3 here is CASSPGQGFYGYTF. DNA for the CDR3: TGTGCCAGCAGTCCCGGACAGGGTTTCTATGGCTACACCTTC. The gene calls are TRBV27 and TRBJ1-2; 8 nucleotides agree with TRBD1. Germline trimming cut 5 bases from V and 4 bases from J; bases unmatched to any gene: 6. CDR1 and CDR2 from the germline V gene are MNHEY and SMNVEV (reference sequence). This CDR3 has 14 residues.

This clonotype has at least ten counts. A much larger clonotype is one base distant, so this may be a read error. The chain joins TRBV24-1 to TRBJ2-7; 12 positions match TRBD2. Looked up from germline, CDR1 is KGHDR and CDR2 is SFDVKD. The CDR3 consists of 15 residues. CDR3 sequence (DNA): TGTGCCGCCAGTGATCCCTCTAGCGGGAGGGCCGAGCAGTACTTC. Residues: CAASDPSSGRAEQYF.